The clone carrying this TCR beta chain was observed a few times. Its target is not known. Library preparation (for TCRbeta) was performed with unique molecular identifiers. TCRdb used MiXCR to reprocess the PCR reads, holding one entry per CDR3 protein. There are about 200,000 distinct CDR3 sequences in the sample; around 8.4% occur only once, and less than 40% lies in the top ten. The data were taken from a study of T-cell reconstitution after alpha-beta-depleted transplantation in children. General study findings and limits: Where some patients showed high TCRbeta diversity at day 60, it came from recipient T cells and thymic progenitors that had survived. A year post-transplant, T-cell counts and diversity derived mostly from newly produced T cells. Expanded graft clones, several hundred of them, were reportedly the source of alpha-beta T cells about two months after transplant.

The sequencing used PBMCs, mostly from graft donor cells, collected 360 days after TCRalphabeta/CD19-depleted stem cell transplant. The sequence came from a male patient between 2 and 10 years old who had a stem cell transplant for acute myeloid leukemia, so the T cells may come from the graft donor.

Written as DNA, the CDR3 is TGTGCCAGCAGCCAACCCCGTTCCGGGACAGGGCTTATTGATCCCTACGAGCAGTACTTC. As protein: CASSQPRSGTGLIDPYEQYF. J is TRBJ2-7 and V is TRBV4-2, with TRBD1 matching 9 bases. V was clipped by 2 bases and J by 2 bases; unmatched bases: 19. The length of the CDR3 is 20 residues. Germline CDR1 LGHNA, CDR2 YNFKEQ.